Here is one T cell receptor (beta chain) with its context. Its antigen is currently unknown. This record comes from a study of Graves' ophthalmopathy and Graves' hyperthyroidism. The CDR3 extends over 15 amino acids. Looked up from germline, CDR1 is SGDLS and CDR2 is YYNGEE. V dropped 0 bases and J dropped 0 bases, with 8 bases sitting between them. Overall study results and limits: Among thyroid clonotypes expanded above 0.001 frequency, most also appeared in blood.

The authors amplified TCR beta CDR3 regions from RNA transcripts. RT-PCR in the first round used HTBI primers; a second-round multiplex PCR followed. TCRdb re-called the multiplex PCR reads with MiXCR, one entry per CDR3 protein. Of about 500,000 distinct CDR3 sequences listed, roughly 14% are singletons. This clonotype was sampled from a woman aged 25 to 39 with Graves' ophthalmopathy. The sample consisted of blood. This sequence joins TRBV9 and TRBJ2-3, with D perhaps TRBD2 (5 bases). The CDR3 region has the DNA TGTGCCAGCAGCGTAGGCGGGTCTAGCACAGATACGCAGTATTTT. This translates into CASSVGGSSTDTQYF.